This T cell receptor beta chain stems from a study of cytomegalovirus exposure and HLA in healthy donors. General observations from the study: Analysis performed later found about 18,000 TCR beta sequences associated with HLA alleles at 0.05 false discovery rate. Previous analysis showed most TCR beta V segments were productive about 90% or about 30% of the time. Among the CMV-associated chains, a few were confirmed in vitro as specific for CMV antigens.

V was shortened by 4 bases and J by 5 bases, with 11 bases between the two germline ends. Germline V gives CDR1 SGHVS, CDR2 FNYEAQ. CDR3 length: 14 amino acids. PCR used 60 Vbeta primers and 13 Jbeta primers. Here immunoSEQ multiplex PCR was the method, and the copy in TCRdb shows in-frame clones only, minus some. The sample yields roughly 140,000 clones, about 80% seen once. Notes on this clone: Antigen: not known.

This clonotype was sampled from a woman aged 55-70 years in good health and CMV-seropositive. The sample comprised PBMCs. The V call is TRBV7-6, the J call TRBJ1-4; no clear D. The CDR3 sequence is CASSSREKNEKLFF. In DNA, the CDR3 is TGTGCCAGCAGCTCCCGGGAGAAAAATGAAAAACTGTTTTTT.